Given below is one T cell receptor beta chain in context. What it recognizes is unknown. It was with random hexamers that 0.5 to 1 ug RNA was reverse transcribed. TCR beta CDR3 was amplified by immunoSEQ multiplex PCR. This amplification extended across 54 Vbeta and 13 Jbeta segments. TCRdb called the immunoSEQ multiplex PCR reads again in MiXCR, with one record for every CDR3 protein. Of about 250,000 distinct CDR3 sequences listed, 85% to 95% are singletons. This record comes from a study of CD8 T cells in Susac syndrome. CDR1 and CDR2 from the germline V gene are SGDLS and YYNGEE. The ends were cut back, 0 bases at V and 4 bases at J, with 10 bases in the middle. There are 14 residues in the CDR3. Overall study results and limits: The study admitted that it had a relatively small number of individuals in its TCR sequencing and HLA analysis.

Treatment-naive patients with stable or active relapsing-remitting disease served as multiple sclerosis controls. In contrast to the negatively isolated CD8+ and CD4+ T cells, TEMRA cells were FACS-enriched. The material sequenced was CD4+ T cells from PBMCs. The chain carries TRBV9 and TRBJ2-5, with D unresolved. The receptor's source is a human donor with multiple sclerosis. The CDR3 DNA is TGTGCCAGCAGCGTAGGTCTCGGCGTAGAGACCCAGTACTTC. Translation: CASSVGLGVETQYF.